This T cell receptor beta chain was captured by sequencing in a study of Ad26.COV2.S vaccination and SARS-CoV-2 variants. Across the whole study: The donor was enrolled in the Ad26.COV2.S arm of the COV1001 trial.

Overall study findings and caveats: Assessments of TCR breadth and depth may have underestimated the total T cell responses.

The CDR3 sequence is 14 residues long. As for this clone: The antigen is not known.

Noted treatment: roughly 20 received Ad26.COV2.S at low or high dose, single or two shots; 5 received placebo; per-sample allocation not given. Sampling took place 63 days after the first vaccine or placebo injection. An Ad26 vector expressing Wuhan-strain SARS-CoV-2 spike constituted the vaccine. TCRdb's table, derived via immunoSEQ multiplex PCR, lists solely in-frame clones and lacks some. This sample carries some 290,000 clones, around four fifths of them seen once, and the ten largest clones take 2% to 2.5%. Sequenced here: peripheral blood, sampled in a trial of Ad26.COV2.S vaccine versus placebo. The TCR sequence derives from a person between 18 and 60 years old who received the Ad26.COV2.S COVID-19 vaccine or a placebo. V and J are TRBV21-1 and TRBJ2-7; TRBD1 was called by the table and not checked on the DNA. TRBV21-1 is termed a pseudogene. The CDR3 DNA sequence: TGTGCCAGCAGGCCGGGACAGGGGCCCCAAGAGCAGTACTTC. The encoded protein is CASRPGQGPQEQYF.